One sample yielded the 16 T cell receptor beta chains listed below, sequenced in a study of CD8 T cells in Susac syndrome. The authors reverse transcribed 0.5 to 1 ug RNA with random hexamers. TCRdb used MiXCR to reprocess the immunoSEQ multiplex PCR reads, holding one entry per CDR3 protein. The data show about 180,000 distinct CDR3 sequences, more than 95% seen once. Sequencing was done on a sample of CD4+ T cells from PBMCs. The receptors were sampled from a human donor with Susac syndrome.

The gene calls are TRBV5-4 and TRBJ2-3; D gene ambiguous. V lost 0 bases, J lost 5 bases, and 4 bases lay in between. The CDR3 has 12 amino acids. CDR1 and CDR2 (germline): SGHNT, YYREEE (reference sequence). The CDR3 DNA is TGTGCCAGCAGCTTGGGAATAGATACGCAGTATTTT. Its protein product is CASSLGIDTQYF.

The chain recombines TRBV19 with TRBJ2-7; D gene ambiguous. The CDR3 length is 13 residues. V was cut by 4 bases and J by 3 bases, with 10 bases left in between. In germline, CDR1 is LNHDA, CDR2 SQIVND (reference sequence). The CDR3 region has the DNA TGTGCCAGTAGTACCAGCCACCTCTACGAGCAGTACTTC. Amino acid sequence: CASSTSHLYEQYF.

The chain uses TRBV14 and TRBJ2-1, with D possibly being TRBD1 or TRBD2 (5 bases each). The CDR3 contains 15 residues. CDR1 is SGHDN, CDR2 FVKESK, per germline. Trimming shortened V by 1 base and J by 8 bases, and 15 bases separated the two germline ends. Here the CDR3 reads CASSQAGTGQYEQFF. The CDR3 bases are TGTGCCAGCAGCCAAGCCGGGACCGGGCAATATGAGCAGTTCTTC.

This chain connects TRBV5-1 to TRBJ2-4; D uncertain. Germline CDR1 is SGHRS and CDR2 is YFSETQ. Trimming cost V 0 bases and J 7 bases, with 8 bases left between them. CDR3 size: 13 residues. CDR3 nucleotide sequence: TGCGCCAGCAGCTTGGGTGGGTCGAACATTCAGTACTTC. Translated, it gives CASSLGGSNIQYF.

This sequence joins TRBV6-4 and TRBJ1-6, with D hard to call. This CDR3 region has 14 residues. Between the trimmed V and J ends, which lost 3 bases and 6 bases, there was a span of 9 bases. From germline, CDR1 is MRHNA and CDR2 SNTAGT. The CDR3 here is CASSEGPSNSPLHF. In DNA form, the CDR3 reads TGTGCCAGCAGTGAAGGGCCCAGTAATTCACCCCTCCACTTT.

This chain connects TRBV7-2 to TRBJ2-7, with D perhaps TRBD2 (6 bases). The length of the CDR3 is 13 residues. Between the trimmed V and J ends, which lost 6 bases and 2 bases, there was a span of 11 bases. Germline V gene data show CDR1 as SGHTA and CDR2 as FQGNSA. The CDR3 loop is CASSRDFAYEQYV. CDR3 nucleotide sequence: TGTGCCAGCAGTCGGGACTTCGCCTACGAGCAGTACGTC.

The chain combines TRBV9 with TRBJ1-2, with D possibly matching TRBD1 (5 bases). Germline V gene sequence: CDR1 SGDLS, CDR2 YYNGEE. The germline V and J ends were trimmed by 0 bases and 8 bases, with 14 bases remaining between them. CDR3 length: 14 amino acids. CDR3 coding DNA: TGTGCCAGCAGCGTAGGGGGCAGGGTCGAGGGCTACACCTTC. Its protein product is CASSVGGRVEGYTF.

This chain links TRBV7-3 with TRBJ2-1, with D possibly being TRBD2 (6 bases). With 4 bases removed from V and 4 bases from J, the gap between germline ends came to 14 bases. The length of the CDR3 is 15 residues. Germline CDR1 SGHTA, CDR2 FQGTGA. The CDR3 spells CASSSILAVYNEQFF. The CDR3 DNA reads as TGTGCCAGCAGCTCAATACTAGCAGTTTACAATGAGCAGTTCTTC. Together with reference TRBV7-3 and TRBJ2-1, the CDR3 gives the full variable domain: GAGVSQTPSNKVTEKGKYVELRCDPISGHTALYWYRQSLGQGPEFLIYFQGTGAADDSGLPNDRFFAVRPEGSVSTLKIQRTERGDSAVYLCASSSILAVYNEQFFGPGTRLTVL.

The rearrangement links TRBV6-6 to TRBJ1-5; D remains ambiguous. The ends were cut back, 4 bases at V and 7 bases at J, with 14 bases in the middle. This CDR3 is built from 14 residues. Germline CDR1 is MNHNY and CDR2 is SVGAGI (reference sequence). The CDR3 loop is CASSLRPQGQPQHF. The CDR3 DNA reads TGTGCCAGCAGTTTAAGACCGCAAGGCCAGCCCCAGCATTTT.

The rearrangement uses TRBV5-6 and TRBJ1-6; D perhaps matches TRBD1 (6 bases). The V gene's germline CDR1 is SGHDT and CDR2 YYEEEE. The CDR3 is 14 residues long. V was clipped by 4 bases and J by 7 bases, with 12 bases between them. The CDR3 region is CASSPTGPNSPLHF. The CDR3 region has the DNA TGTGCCAGCAGCCCTACAGGGCCGAATTCACCCCTCCACTTT.

The CDR3 DNA reads as TGTGCCTGGAGCGGTGGGCGGTGGGCCTACGAGCAGTACTTC. Translated: CAWSGGRWAYEQYF. The chain joins TRBV30 to TRBJ2-7; no definite D call. The ends were cut back, 3 bases at V and 2 bases at J, with 14 bases in the middle. In germline, CDR1 is GTSNPN, CDR2 SVGIG (reference sequence). This CDR3 comprises 14 residues.

This clonotype was detected once. The chain couples TRBV20-1 to TRBJ2-1; D is possibly TRBD2 (5 bases). The CDR3 totals 14 residues. V was shortened by 3 bases and J by 2 bases, with 11 bases between the two germline ends. Germline CDR1 DFQATT, CDR2 SNEGSKA (reference sequence). The CDR3 sequence: CSASWAGTYNEQFF. The CDR3 DNA sequence: TGCAGTGCTAGTTGGGCCGGGACCTACAATGAGCAGTTCTTC.

The CDR3 reads CASSLDRDQAFF. The CDR3 nucleotides are TGTGCCAGCAGCTTGGACCGAGACCAAGCTTTCTTT. V usage is TRBV11-1 and J usage is TRBJ1-1; unclear D gene. This CDR3 has 12 amino acids. Trimming cost V 3 bases and J 9 bases, with 11 bases left between them. Looked up from germline, CDR1 is SGHAT and CDR2 is FQDESV (reference sequence).

The chain combines TRBV12-1 with TRBJ2-3; TRBD1, the table's D call, was not compared with the DNA. TRBV12-1 is annotated as a pseudogene. The CDR3 sequence is 16 residues long. CDR3 in DNA: TGTGCCAGCAGCCACGGACTCCCAGGGAGCGCAGATACGCAGTATTTT. Translated, it gives CASSHGLPGSADTQYF.

The chain has TRBV6-5 and TRBJ2-5; possibly TRBD1 for D (5 bases). V shed 3 bases and J shed 5 bases, with 13 bases lying between them. Looked up from germline, CDR1 is MNHEY and CDR2 is SVGAGI. The CDR3 runs 14 residues. CDR3 amino acids: CASSYWAGQETQYF. Written as DNA, the CDR3 is TGTGCCAGCAGTTATTGGGCAGGGCAGGAGACCCAGTACTTC.

The chain uses TRBV25-1 and TRBJ1-2; unclear D gene. The CDR3 totals 12 residues. The germline V and J ends were trimmed by 5 bases and 2 bases, with 6 bases remaining between them. Germline CDR1 MGHDK, CDR2 SYGVNS. The CDR3 sequence is CASSHSNYGYTF. Here the CDR3 DNA reads TGTGCCAGCAGTCACAGCAACTATGGCTACACCTTC.